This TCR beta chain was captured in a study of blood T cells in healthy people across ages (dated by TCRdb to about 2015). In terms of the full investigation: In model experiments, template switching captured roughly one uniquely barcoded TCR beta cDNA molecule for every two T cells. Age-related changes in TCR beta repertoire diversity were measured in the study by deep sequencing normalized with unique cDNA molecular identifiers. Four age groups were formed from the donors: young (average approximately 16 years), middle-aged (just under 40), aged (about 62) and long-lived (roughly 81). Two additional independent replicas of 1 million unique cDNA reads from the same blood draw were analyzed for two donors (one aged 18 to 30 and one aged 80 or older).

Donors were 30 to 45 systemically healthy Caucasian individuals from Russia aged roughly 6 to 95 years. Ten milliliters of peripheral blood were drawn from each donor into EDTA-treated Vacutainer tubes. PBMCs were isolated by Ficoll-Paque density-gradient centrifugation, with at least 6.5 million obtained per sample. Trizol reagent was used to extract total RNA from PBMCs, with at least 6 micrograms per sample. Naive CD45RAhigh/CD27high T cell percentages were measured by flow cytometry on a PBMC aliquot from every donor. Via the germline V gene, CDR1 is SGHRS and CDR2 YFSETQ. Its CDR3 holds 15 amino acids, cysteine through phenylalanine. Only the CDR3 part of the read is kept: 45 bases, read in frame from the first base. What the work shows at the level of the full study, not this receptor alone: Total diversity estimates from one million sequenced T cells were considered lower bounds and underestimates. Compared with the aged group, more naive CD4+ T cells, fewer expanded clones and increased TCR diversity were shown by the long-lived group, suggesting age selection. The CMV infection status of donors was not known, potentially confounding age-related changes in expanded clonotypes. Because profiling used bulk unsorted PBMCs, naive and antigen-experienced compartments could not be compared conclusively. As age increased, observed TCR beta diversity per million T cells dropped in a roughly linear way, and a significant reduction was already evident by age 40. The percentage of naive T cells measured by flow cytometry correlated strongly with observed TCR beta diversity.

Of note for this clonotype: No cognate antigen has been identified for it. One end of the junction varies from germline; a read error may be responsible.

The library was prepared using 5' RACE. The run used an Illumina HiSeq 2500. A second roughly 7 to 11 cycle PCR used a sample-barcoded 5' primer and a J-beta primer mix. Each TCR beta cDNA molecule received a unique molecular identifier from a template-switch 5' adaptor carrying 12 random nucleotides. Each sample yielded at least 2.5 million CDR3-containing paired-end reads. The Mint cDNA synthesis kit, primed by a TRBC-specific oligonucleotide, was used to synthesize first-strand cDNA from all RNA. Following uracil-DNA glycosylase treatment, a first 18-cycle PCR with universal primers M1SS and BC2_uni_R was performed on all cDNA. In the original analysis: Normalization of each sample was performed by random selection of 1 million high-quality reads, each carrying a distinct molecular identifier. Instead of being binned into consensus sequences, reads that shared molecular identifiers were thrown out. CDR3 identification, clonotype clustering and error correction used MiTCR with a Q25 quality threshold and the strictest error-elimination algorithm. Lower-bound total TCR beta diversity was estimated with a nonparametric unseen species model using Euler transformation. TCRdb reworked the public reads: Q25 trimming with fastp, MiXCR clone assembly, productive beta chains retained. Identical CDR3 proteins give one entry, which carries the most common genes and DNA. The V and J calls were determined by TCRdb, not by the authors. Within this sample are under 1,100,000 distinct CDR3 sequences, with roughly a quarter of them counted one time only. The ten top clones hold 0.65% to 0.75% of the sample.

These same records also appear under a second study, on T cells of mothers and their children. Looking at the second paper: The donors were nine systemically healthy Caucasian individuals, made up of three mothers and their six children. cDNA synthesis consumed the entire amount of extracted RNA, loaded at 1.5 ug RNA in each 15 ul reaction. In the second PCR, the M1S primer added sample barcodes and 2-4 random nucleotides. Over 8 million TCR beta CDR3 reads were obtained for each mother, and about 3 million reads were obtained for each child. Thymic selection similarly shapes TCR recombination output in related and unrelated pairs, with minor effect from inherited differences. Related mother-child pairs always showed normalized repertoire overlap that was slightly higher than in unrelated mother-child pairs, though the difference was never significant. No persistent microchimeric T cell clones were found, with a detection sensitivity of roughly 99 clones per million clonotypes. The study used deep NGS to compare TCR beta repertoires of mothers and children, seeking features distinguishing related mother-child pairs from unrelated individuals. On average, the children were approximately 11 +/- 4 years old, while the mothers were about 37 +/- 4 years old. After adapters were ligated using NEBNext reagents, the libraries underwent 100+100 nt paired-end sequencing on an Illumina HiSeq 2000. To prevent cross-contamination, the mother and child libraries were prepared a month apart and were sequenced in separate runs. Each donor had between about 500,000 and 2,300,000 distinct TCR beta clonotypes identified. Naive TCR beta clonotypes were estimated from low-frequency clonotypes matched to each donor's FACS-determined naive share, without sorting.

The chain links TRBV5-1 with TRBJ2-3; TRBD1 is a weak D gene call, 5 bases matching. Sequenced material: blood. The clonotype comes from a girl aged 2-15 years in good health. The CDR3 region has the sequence CASSAPDGSTGTQYF. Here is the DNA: TGCGCCAGCAGCGCACCGGACGGAAGCACAGGTACGCAGTATTTT.